The TCR beta chain described here comes from a study of OX40 agonist ivuxolimab in advanced cancers. The wider study: Partial responses occurred in Three dose-escalation patients, one with hepatocellular carcinoma and two with cutaneous melanoma. Study-level findings and limits: CD4+ and CD8+ blood T cells expanded clonally by week 6 at 0.1 to 3.0 mg/kg.

Libraries were prepared by immunoSEQ multiplex PCR; TCRdb keeps only in-frame clonotypes and omits some of them. The data contain 65,000 to 95,000 clones, more than 70% of them singletons. The germline CDR1 and CDR2 sequences are SEHNR and FQNEAQ (reference sequence). CDR3 size: 18 residues. Trimming stripped 5 bases from V and 2 bases from J, with 22 bases between. A word on this clone: Its antigen is not known.

The starting material was CD4+ or CD8+ T cells sorted from blood, obtained in a trial of the OX40 agonist ivuxolimab. The TCR comes from an adult with an advanced solid tumor such as melanoma, head and neck, liver or kidney cancer. This chain joins TRBV7-9 and TRBJ2-1; TRBD2 is a possible D gene (6 bases). CDR3 residues: CASSGGFGTVSTYNEQFF. The CDR3 DNA follows: TGTGCCAGCAGCGGGGGATTTGGGACTGTTTCTACCTACAATGAGCAGTTCTTC.